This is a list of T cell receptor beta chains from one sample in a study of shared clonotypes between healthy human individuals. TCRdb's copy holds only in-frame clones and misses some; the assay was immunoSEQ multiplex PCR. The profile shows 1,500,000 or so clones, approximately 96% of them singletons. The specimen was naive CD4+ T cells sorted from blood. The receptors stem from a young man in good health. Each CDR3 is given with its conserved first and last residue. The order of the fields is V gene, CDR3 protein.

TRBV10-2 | CASTVRGAGGDTEAFF
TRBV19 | CASSPREREGRNEQFF
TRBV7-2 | CASSLGGGRWTDTQYF
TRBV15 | CATSRWISGRGDEQFF
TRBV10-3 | CAIGRASGKSYEQYF
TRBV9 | CASSPGDERRSGYTF
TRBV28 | CASRGLPYEQYF
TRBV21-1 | CASSTPGQHYNEQFF
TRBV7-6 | CASSLGTSGTDTQYF
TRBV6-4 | CASSPTPTSSYNEQFF
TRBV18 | CASSPLAQSYEQYF
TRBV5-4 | CASSPGGSLTNYGYTF
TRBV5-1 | CASSFLREGSYEQYF
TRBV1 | CTSSYYCVRKTYGYTF
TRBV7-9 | CASSLGQYNQPQHF
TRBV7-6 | CASSLAHGQETQYF
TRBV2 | CASSERTNYNEQFF
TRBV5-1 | CASSFPAGGRKTQYF
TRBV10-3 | CAISVQAGGGLNTGELFF
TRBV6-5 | CASRQQGAFNYGYTF
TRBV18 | CASSPLDSTGLIPSGNTIYF
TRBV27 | CASRMLGGTSNQPQHF
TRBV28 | CASSESGTTGNEQFF
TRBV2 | CASSDHVSYEQYF
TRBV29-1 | CSVAGGIRTDTQYF
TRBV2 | CASSEGSGNTIYF
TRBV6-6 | CASRVTADTQYF
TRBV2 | CASGTLRAYEQYF
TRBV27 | CASSLNGGSLFGFTDTQYF
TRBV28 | CASGGRAGGTDTQYF
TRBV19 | CASSIGLASYEQYF
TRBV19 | CASSMFAGLAVTDTQYF
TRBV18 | CASSPLGLAGEVKNEQYF
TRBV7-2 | CASSFNRGGETQYF
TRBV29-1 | CSALGQALNTEAFF
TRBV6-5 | CASSYSTSSGYTF
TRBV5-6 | CASSLAGRKYGYTF
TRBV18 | CASSPGEGGPSYEQYF
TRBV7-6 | CASSPPGLAGSNEQFF
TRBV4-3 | CASSEPGQGAEGYTF
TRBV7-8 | CASSLALVEIFEQYF
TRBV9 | CASSVGSTSGRAEGYTDTQYF
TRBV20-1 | CSAVADTQYF
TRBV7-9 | CASSATGTPGNTIYF
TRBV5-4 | CASSPNGGGRIGELFF
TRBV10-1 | CASSESGLPYNEQFF
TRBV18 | CASSPQGLGTEAFF
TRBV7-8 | CASSLVRTFPYEQYF
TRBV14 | CASSRLVSATYNEQFF
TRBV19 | CASSRVDRAGETQYF
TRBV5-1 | CASSRVGPIGEQYF
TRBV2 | CASLSDSGYYEQYF